The 25 T cell receptor beta chains in this list originate from one sample, sequenced in a study of T cells in Graves' hyperthyroidism and ophthalmopathy. TCR beta CDR3 sequences were amplified from RNA transcripts. RT-PCR in the first round (using the HTBI primer set) targeted the TCR CDR3. From the multiplex PCR reads, TCRdb called clonotypes with MiXCR, one entry per CDR3 protein. The sample holds 200,000 or so distinct CDR3 sequences, about 17% seen once. The sample comprised blood. All receptors derive from a woman aged 45-59 years with Graves' hyperthyroidism.

This clonotype was picked up many times. This chain links TRBV28 with TRBJ1-1; the D is unclear. The germline V and J ends were trimmed by 0 bases and 1 base, with 6 bases remaining between them. Germline values: CDR1 MDHEN, CDR2 SYDVKM. The CDR3 sequence is 14 residues long. The CDR3 coding sequence is TGTGCCAGCAGTTTATGGGCAGCGAACACTGAAGCTTTCTTT. Residues: CASSLWAANTEAFF. Drawing the rest from reference TRBV28 and TRBJ1-1, the complete variable domain is DVKVTQSSRYLVKRTGEKVFLECVQDMDHENMFWYRQDPGLGLRLIYFSYDVKMKEKGDIPEGYSVSREKKERFSLILESASTNQTSMYLCASSLWAANTEAFFGQGTRLTVV.

Notes on this clonotype: This clone may be a read error of a much larger clone one base away. The chain joins TRBV7-8 to TRBJ2-2, with D possibly matching TRBD1 (6 bases). The CDR3 runs to 15 residues. Trimming pared 3 bases from V and 7 bases from J, leaving 15 bases between. Per the germline V gene, CDR1 is SGHVS and CDR2 is FQNEAQ. CDR3 in DNA: TGTGCCAGCAGCTTGATGGGGGCACTGAGCGGGGAGCTGTTTTTT. Translating gives CASSLMGALSGELFF.

The CDR3 coding sequence is TGTGCCAGCAAAACCCACGGGGCTAACTATGGCTACACCTTC. Residues: CASKTHGANYGYTF. J is TRBJ1-2 and V is TRBV12-3 or TRBV12-4; D remains ambiguous. Trimming stripped 7 bases from V and 0 bases from J, with 12 bases between. The CDR3 consists of 14 residues.

This clonotype was seen more than once but under ten times. The rearrangement uses TRBV7-2 and TRBJ2-5; maybe TRBD2 (6 bases). Trimming took off 2 bases at V and 5 bases at J, with 15 bases between the two ends. Germline V gene data show CDR1 as SGHTA and CDR2 as FQGNSA. This CDR3 comprises 15 residues. The CDR3 loop is CASSLLGGNGETQYF. CDR3 DNA sequence: TGTGCCAGCAGCTTATTAGGCGGGAACGGCGAGACCCAGTACTTC.

The chain joins TRBV20-1 to TRBJ2-7, with D perhaps TRBD2 (6 bases). The CDR3 covers 17 residues. Trimming took 5 bases from V and 0 from J, leaving 23 bases between them. CDR1 is DFQATT and CDR2 is SNEGSKA in the germline V gene (reference sequence). Here the CDR3 DNA reads TGCAGTGCTGGTTCGGGCGGGGCCGGACCGAGCTCCTACGAGCAGTACTTC. Protein product: CSAGSGGAGPSSYEQYF.

A word on this clonotype: This may stem from a read error, because a much larger clone lies one nucleotide away. The chain joins TRBV11-1 to TRBJ2-2, with 12 bases identical to TRBD2. The CDR3 consists of 17 residues. Germline assignment: CDR1 SGHAT and CDR2 FQDESV (reference sequence). The CDR3 is CASSDRTSGMVSGEPFF. The CDR3 region has the DNA TGTGCCAGCAGCGACCGGACTAGCGGGATGGTGAGCGGGGAGCCGTTTTTT.

The chain recombines TRBV19 with TRBJ2-3; 9 nucleotides align to TRBD2. The CDR3 runs 17 residues. Trimming took 0 bases from V and 0 from J; bases not matched to a gene: 4. CDR1 and CDR2 from the germline V gene are LNHDA and SQIVND (reference sequence). The CDR3 here is CASSIDYSGRSTDTQYF. Here the CDR3 DNA reads TGTGCCAGTAGTATAGATTATAGCGGGAGAAGCACAGATACGCAGTATTTT.

This clonotype was seen more than once but under ten times. This rearrangement joins TRBV7-3 to TRBJ1-2; a weak D match, TRBD1 (6 bases). This CDR3 comprises 13 residues. The germline V gene has CDR1 SGHTA and CDR2 FQGTGA. The V gene lost 6 bases and the J gene lost 4 bases, with 12 bases spanning the gap. CDR3 in amino acids: CASSPTGSYGYTF. The CDR3 DNA follows: TGTGCCAGCAGTCCAACAGGGTCCTATGGCTACACCTTC. Drawing the rest from reference TRBV7-3 and TRBJ1-2, the complete variable domain is GAGVSQTPSNKVTEKGKYVELRCDPISGHTALYWYRQSLGQGPEFLIYFQGTGAADDSGLPNDRFFAVRPEGSVSTLKIQRTERGDSAVYLCASSPTGSYGYTFGSGTRLTVV.

This clonotype was seen many times. The chain joins TRBV28 to TRBJ2-3; tentative D call: TRBD2 (5 bases). V shed 5 bases and J shed 5 bases, with 14 bases lying between them. CDR3 length: 14 residues. Germline lookup yields CDR1 MDHEN and CDR2 SYDVKM. The CDR3 DNA reads as TGTGCCAGCAGTCCTGGACTGAAACAAGATACGCAGTATTTT. Its protein product is CASSPGLKQDTQYF.

The chain recombines TRBV3-1 with TRBJ1-1; the match to TRBD1 covers 10 bases. CDR3 length: 15 residues. From germline, CDR1 is LGHDT and CDR2 YNNKEL (reference sequence). Unmatched junction bases numbered 2, after V lost 3 bases and J lost 1 base. The CDR3 protein is CASSHGDRGNTEAFF. DNA of the CDR3: TGTGCCAGCAGCCATGGGGACAGGGGGAACACTGAAGCTTTCTTT.

The chain joins TRBV27 to TRBJ1-3, with D perhaps matching TRBD1 (6 bases). Germline V CDR1 and CDR2: MNHEY, SMNVEV (reference sequence). V lost 2 bases to trimming and J lost 2 bases, with 19 bases between them. The CDR3 is 18 residues long. CDR3 sequence reads: CASSLEGVSIVAGNTIYF. CDR3 DNA: TGTGCCAGCAGTTTAGAGGGGGTCTCGATAGTGGCTGGAAACACCATATATTTT.

Ten or more counts support this clonotype. The chain employs TRBV20-1 and TRBJ2-7, with 11 nucleotides matching TRBD2. CDR3 length: 16 residues. Germline V CDR1 and CDR2: DFQATT, SNEGSKA (reference sequence). V shed 0 bases, J shed 4 bases, and the junction held 8 bases outside the gene matches. For the CDR3, the DNA is TGCAGTGCTAGAGATTCCCTAGCGGGAGGATGGTACGAGCAGTACTTC. This translates into CSARDSLAGGWYEQYF.

On this clonotype itself: Since a much larger clone is just one base distant, this may be a read error. This chain connects TRBV20-1 to TRBJ2-7, with D possibly being TRBD2 (6 bases). Looked up from germline, CDR1 is DFQATT and CDR2 is SNEGSKA (reference sequence). Trimming cost V 2 bases and J 8 bases, with 13 bases left between them. The CDR3 spans 12 residues. For the CDR3, the DNA is TGCAGTGCTAGAAAGGGGAGGTACAAGCAGTACTTC. Translated, it gives CSARKGRYKQYF.

The J gene is TRBJ2-7, the V gene TRBV7-2; D is unclear. Between the trimmed V and J ends, which lost 5 bases and 7 bases, there was a span of 15 bases. The CDR3 length is 13 residues. Germline CDR1 and CDR2: SGHTA and FQGNSA. The CDR3 is CASSPLSRAEQYF. CDR3 nucleotide sequence: TGTGCCAGCAGCCCCCTCTCGCGCGCGGAGCAGTACTTC.

V is TRBV20-1 and J is TRBJ1-6; D might be TRBD1 (6 bases). Germline CDR1 reads DFQATT; CDR2 reads SNEGSKA (reference sequence). The germline V and J ends were trimmed by 1 base and 4 bases, with 11 bases remaining between them. The CDR3 covers 15 residues. CDR3 amino acids: CSARASTGYNSPLHF. The CDR3 DNA sequence: TGCAGTGCTAGAGCGTCCACAGGGTATAATTCACCCCTCCACTTT.

This clonotype was recorded a few times. A much larger clone differs by one base, so this may be a read error. The chain uses TRBV27 and TRBJ2-1, with D possibly TRBD1 on 5 matching bases. From germline, CDR1 is MNHEY and CDR2 SMNVEV (reference sequence). Trimming cost V 4 bases and J 6 bases, with 16 bases left between them. This CDR3 contains 15 residues. For the CDR3, the DNA is TGTGCCAGCAGTTCATGGCAGGGTGCCTCCAATGAGCAGTTCTTC. Its protein product is CASSSWQGASNEQFF.

A few counts support this clonotype. The chain is built from TRBV9 and TRBJ2-2; tentative D call: TRBD2 (5 bases). The V gene's germline CDR1 is SGDLS and CDR2 YYNGEE. The CDR3 consists of 13 residues. V gave up 4 bases and J gave up 8 bases, with 12 bases separating them. CDR3 region: CASSPGGSGELFF. In DNA, the CDR3 is TGTGCCAGCAGCCCAGGCGGGTCTGGGGAGCTGTTTTTT.

The sample holds many counts of this clonotype. The V gene is TRBV12-3 or TRBV12-4, the J gene TRBJ2-7; D is undetermined. This CDR3 is 14 amino acids long. Trimming shortened V by 1 base and J by 2 bases, and 9 bases separated the two germline ends. This CDR3 is CASSLGAGAYEQYF. The CDR3 DNA reads TGTGCCAGCAGTTTAGGGGCAGGAGCCTACGAGCAGTACTTC.

This clonotype was found many times. The rearrangement joins TRBV18 to TRBJ2-1; 8 bases line up with TRBD2. The CDR3 sequence is 15 residues long. The J segment lost 5 bases and the V segment lost 2 bases, leaving 5 bases of the junction unmatched. Germline assignment: CDR1 KGHSH and CDR2 LQKENI. DNA of the CDR3: TGTGCCAGCTCACCATTTAGCGGGACGAACAATGAGCAGTTCTTC. Encoded protein: CASSPFSGTNNEQFF.

This chain connects TRBV19 to TRBJ1-5, with a tentative D call TRBD1 (5 bases). Per germline, CDR1 LNHDA and CDR2 SQIVND (reference sequence). This CDR3 spans 14 amino acids. The V end lost 3 bases, the J end lost 1 base, and 7 bases lay between the germline ends. DNA of the CDR3: TGTGCCAGTAGTATCGGGGGAAGCAATCAGCCCCAGCATTTT. It translates to CASSIGGSNQPQHF.

This clonotype occurred a few times. The rearrangement links TRBV18 to TRBJ2-7, with D maybe TRBD1 (5 bases). The ends were cut back, 5 bases at V and 1 base at J, with 12 bases in the middle. Germline V gene lookup returns CDR1 KGHSH and CDR2 LQKENI. The CDR3 is 14 amino acids. This CDR3 reads CASSGASFSYEQYF. DNA of the CDR3: TGTGCCAGCTCAGGGGCTAGTTTTTCCTACGAGCAGTACTTC.

This sequence joins TRBV6-1 and TRBJ2-6, with no clear D. The CDR3 extends over 13 amino acids. Trimming took off 6 bases at V and 3 bases at J, with 6 bases between the two ends. CDR1 is MNHNS, CDR2 SASEGT, per germline. The chain's CDR3 is CASRFSGANVLTF. CDR3 DNA sequence: TGTGCCAGCAGATTCAGTGGGGCCAACGTCCTGACTTTC.

This clonotype was detected many times. The rearrangement links TRBV5-1 to TRBJ2-3; D gene unclear. Trimming stripped 4 bases from V and 0 bases from J, with 3 bases between. The CDR3 extends over 12 amino acids. From germline, CDR1 is SGHRS and CDR2 YFSETQ. Here the CDR3 reads CASSESTDTQYF. CDR3 in DNA: TGCGCCAGCAGCGAAAGCACAGATACGCAGTATTTT. Drawing the rest from reference TRBV5-1 and TRBJ2-3, the complete variable domain is KAGVTQTPRYLIKTRGQQVTLSCSPISGHRSVSWYQQTPGQGLQFLFEYFSETQRNKGNFPGRFSGRQFSNSRSEMNVSTLELGDSALYLCASSESTDTQYFGPGTRLTVL.

At least ten counts were recorded for this clonotype. V is TRBV11-3 and J is TRBJ2-1, with 15 bases fitting TRBD2. J lost 7 bases, V lost 5 bases, and 3 bases had no gene match. This CDR3 is built from 15 residues. Germline V gene data show CDR1 as SGHNT and CDR2 as YENEEA. CDR3 in amino acids: CASSVGLAGGNEQFF. In nucleotides, the CDR3 is TGTGCCAGCAGCGTGGGACTAGCGGGAGGAAATGAGCAGTTCTTC.

V usage is TRBV7-2 and J usage is TRBJ1-2, with D unclear. CDR1 and CDR2 (germline): SGHTA, FQGNSA. V was trimmed by 0 bases and J by 4 bases, leaving 9 bases between them. The CDR3 contains 14 residues. The CDR3 sequence is CASSLAPGPYGYTF. CDR3 DNA: TGTGCCAGCAGCTTAGCCCCCGGCCCCTATGGCTACACCTTC.